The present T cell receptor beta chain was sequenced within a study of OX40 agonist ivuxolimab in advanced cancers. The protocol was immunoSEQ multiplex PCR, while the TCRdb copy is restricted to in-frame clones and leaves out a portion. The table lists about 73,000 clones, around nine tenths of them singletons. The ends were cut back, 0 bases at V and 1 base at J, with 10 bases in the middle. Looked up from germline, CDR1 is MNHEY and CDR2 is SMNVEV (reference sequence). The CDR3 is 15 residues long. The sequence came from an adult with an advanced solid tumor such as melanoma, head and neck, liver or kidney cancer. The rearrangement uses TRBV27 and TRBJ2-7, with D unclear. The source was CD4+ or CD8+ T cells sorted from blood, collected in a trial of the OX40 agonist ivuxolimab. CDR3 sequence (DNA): TGTGCCAGCAGTTTATCTGGTAGACTGTCCTACGAGCAGTACTTC. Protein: CASSLSGRLSYEQYF.